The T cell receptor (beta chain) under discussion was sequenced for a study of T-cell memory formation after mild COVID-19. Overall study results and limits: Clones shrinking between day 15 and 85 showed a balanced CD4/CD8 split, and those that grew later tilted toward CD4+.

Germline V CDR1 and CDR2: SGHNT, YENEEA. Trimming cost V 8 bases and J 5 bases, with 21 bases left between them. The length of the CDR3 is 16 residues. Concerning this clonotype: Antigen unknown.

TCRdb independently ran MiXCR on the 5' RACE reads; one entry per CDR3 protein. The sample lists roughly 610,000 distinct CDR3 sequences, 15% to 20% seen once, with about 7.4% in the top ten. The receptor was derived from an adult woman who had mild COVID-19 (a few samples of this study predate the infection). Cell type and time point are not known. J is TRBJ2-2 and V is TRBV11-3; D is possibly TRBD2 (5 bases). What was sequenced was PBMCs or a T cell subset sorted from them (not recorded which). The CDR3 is CASPLLDSTRTGELFF. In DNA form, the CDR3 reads TGTGCCAGCCCTTTACTAGACTCCACACGTACCGGGGAGCTGTTTTTT. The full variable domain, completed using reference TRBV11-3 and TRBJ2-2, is EAGVVQSPRYKIIEKKQPVAFWCNPISGHNTLYWYLQNLGQGPELLIRYENEEAVDDSQLPKDRFSAERLKGVDSTLKIQPAELGDSAVYLCASPLLDSTRTGELFFGEGSRLTVL.